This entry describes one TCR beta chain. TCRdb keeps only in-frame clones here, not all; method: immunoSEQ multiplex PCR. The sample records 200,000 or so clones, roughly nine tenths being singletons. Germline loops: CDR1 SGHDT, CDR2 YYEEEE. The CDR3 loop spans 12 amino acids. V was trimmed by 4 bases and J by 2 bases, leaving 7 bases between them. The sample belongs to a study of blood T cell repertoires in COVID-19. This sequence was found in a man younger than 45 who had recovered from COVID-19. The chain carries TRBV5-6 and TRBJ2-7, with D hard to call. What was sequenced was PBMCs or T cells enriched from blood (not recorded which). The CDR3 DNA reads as TGTGCCAGCAGCGATACAACCTACGAGCAGTACTTC. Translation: CASSDTTYEQYF.